These 18 T cell receptor beta chains share one sample of origin, sequenced in a study of T cells in women clearing cervical HPV infection. Data came from immunoSEQ multiplex PCR; TCRdb stores just in-frame clones and leaves some out. Across 45,000 to 55,000 clones, the top ten clones capture roughly 1.6% of the sample. The sample taken for sequencing was blood buffy coat. The receptors stem from a woman aged 18 to 75 with a cervical HPV16 infection that either progressed to CIN3+ or cleared (not recorded which).

A word on this clone: The read stops 3 residues short of the end of the CDR3; the missing end is completed from the germline J gene. This chain links TRBV28 with TRBJ2-7; TRBD1 agrees at 8 bases. Germline-derived CDR1 and CDR2 are MDHEN and SYDVKM. Trimming at V came to 5 bases and at J to 0 bases, leaving 6 bases not matched to a gene. The CDR3 covers 15 residues. The chain's CDR3 is CASSVPGTGSYEQYF. Incomplete CDR3 DNA: TGTGCCAGCAGTGTACCCGGGACAGGCTCCTACGAG.

In regard to this clone: The read terminates 3 residues ahead of where the CDR3 ends, so the germline J gene completes it. V and J are TRBV18 and TRBJ2-3; D possibly corresponds to TRBD1 (6 bases). Trimming left V 2 bases short and J 4 bases short, with 13 bases between. The CDR3 extends over 15 amino acids. CDR1 KGHSH and CDR2 LQKENI come from the germline V gene. Partial CDR3 DNA: TGTGCCAGCTCACCATGGGGGCAATCCCCAGATACG. Translated: CASSPWGQSPDT. The entire CDR3 is CASSPWGQSPDTQYF.

With respect to this clone: The read comes to an end 3 residues before the CDR3 does, leaving the germline J gene to fill in the end. The chain has TRBV4-1 and TRBJ2-7; D perhaps matches TRBD1 (5 bases). Germline CDR1 is MGHRA and CDR2 is YSYEKL. The CDR3 is 15 amino acids. V lost 0 bases and J 5 bases, leaving 14 bases between the germline ends. CDR3 bases read: TGCGCCAGCAGCCAAGATGGTAGGGGATCTAACGAG. Translated, it gives CASSQDGRGSNE. The entire CDR3 reads CASSQDGRGSNEQYF.

CDR3 loop: CASSYPTAANTGELFF. The sequenced CDR3 bases are TGTGCCAGCAGTTACCCGACAGCCGCGAACACCGGGGAG. The chain joins TRBV6-2 or TRBV6-3 to TRBJ2-2; perhaps TRBD1 as D (5 bases). The read comes to an end 3 residues before the CDR3 does, leaving the germline J gene to fill in the end. This CDR3 contains 16 residues. Looked up from germline, CDR1 is MNHEY and CDR2 is SVGEGT. V was pared by 2 bases and J by 0 bases, with 10 bases between.

To note about this clone: The sequenced fragment ends 3 residues before the CDR3 boundary, so the rest is inferred from the germline J gene. This chain connects TRBV7-8 to TRBJ1-4; TRBD1 is a possible D gene (6 bases). Germline V gene data show CDR1 as SGHVS and CDR2 as FQNEAQ. V lost 4 bases and J lost 5, with 11 bases in between. The CDR3 is 14 residues long. CDR3 region: CASSSDRLNEKLFF. CDR3 DNA (partial): TGTGCCAGCAGCTCGGACAGACTCAATGAAAAA.

The DNA read from the CDR3 is TGTGCCAGCAGCGACCGGGACAGCCTACAAGAGACC. Protein sequence: CASSDRDSLQET. The entire CDR3 reads CASSDRDSLQETQYF. This chain connects TRBV5-4 to TRBJ2-5, with 7 bases that match TRBD1. The missing CDR3 end, 3 residues past where the read stops, is filled in from the germline J gene. The germline gives CDR1 SGHNT, CDR2 YYREEE (reference sequence). The V and J ends lost 4 bases and 2 bases, in that order; junction bases with no gene match: 8. This CDR3 region has 15 residues.

About this clone: The CDR3 extends 3 residues past the end of the read, so its final part is completed from the germline J gene. J is TRBJ2-1 and V is TRBV20-1; 16 bases fit TRBD2. This CDR3 comprises 18 residues. Germline V gene data show CDR1 as DFQATT and CDR2 as SNEGSKA (reference sequence). The V segment lost 6 bases and the J segment 2 bases; nucleotides outside the gene matches: 10. The DNA read from the CDR3 is TGCAGTGCCCGAGGGACTAGCGGGAGGGCCGGGGCCTACAATGAG. This encodes CSARGTSGRAGAYNE. The full CDR3 is CSARGTSGRAGAYNEQFF.

CDR3 DNA, as far as it was read: TGTGCCAGCAGCTTGGGGCCCTCCACCTCCTATGGC. Protein sequence: CASSLGPSTSYG. The CDR3 reads in full as CASSLGPSTSYGYTF. The chain recombines TRBV5-6 with TRBJ1-2; D remains ambiguous. From the germline J gene comes the end of the CDR3, since the read stops 3 residues before it. V lost 0 bases, J lost 4 bases, and 13 bases lay in between. Germline CDR1 and CDR2: SGHDT and YYEEEE. This CDR3 has 15 residues.

The CDR3 reads CASGPGLAGDEQFF. The CDR3 DNA, read in part, is TGTGCTAGTGGTCCCGGACTAGCGGGGGATGAG. The chain uses TRBV12-5 and TRBJ2-1; 13 nucleotides line up with TRBD2. The read gets to within 3 residues of the CDR3 end, and the germline J gene fills in the rest. The CDR3 covers 14 residues. CDR1 is LGHNT and CDR2 is FRNRAP in the germline V gene. J gave up 8 bases and V 5 bases, and 3 bases lay outside the gene matches.

In the case of this clone: The read ends 3 residues shy of where the CDR3 ends; the end is completed using the germline J gene. The chain has TRBV2 and TRBJ1-1; D is possibly TRBD1 (5 bases). The V gene's germline CDR1 is SNHLY and CDR2 FYNNEI. V lost 6 bases to trimming and J lost 3 bases, with 11 bases between them. This CDR3 region has 13 residues. The CDR3 reads CASRDRDYTEAFF. CDR3 DNA, as far as it was read: TGTGCCAGCAGAGACAGAGATTACACTGAA.

As for this clone: The read ends 3 residues early relative to the CDR3; the germline J gene fills the gap. The chain combines TRBV19 with TRBJ1-2, with 9 bases fitting TRBD1. CDR1 LNHDA and CDR2 SQIVND come from the germline V gene (reference sequence). CDR3 length: 16 residues. J was trimmed by 5 bases and V by 3 bases; bases with no gene match: 10. The CDR3 sequence is CASSMRGQGYGYGYTF. The CDR3 bases that were read are TGTGCCAGTAGTATGAGGGGACAGGGTTACGGTTATGGC.

A note on this clone: The missing CDR3 end, 3 residues past where the read stops, is filled in from the germline J gene. The chain links TRBV5-1 to TRBJ2-2; 8 nucleotides agree with TRBD1. V lost 5 bases, J lost 4 bases, and 4 bases stayed unmatched. The CDR3 totals 14 residues. CDR1 SGHRS and CDR2 YFSETQ come from the germline V gene. The part of the CDR3 DNA that was read is TGCGCCAGCAGGAAGACAGGGGTCACCGGGGAG. The encoded protein is CASRKTGVTGE. The whole CDR3 sequence is CASRKTGVTGELFF.

Note on this clone: From the germline J gene comes the end of the CDR3, since the read stops 3 residues before it. This chain connects TRBV9 to TRBJ1-6; D is unclear. The V gene lost 1 base and the J gene lost 4 bases, with 3 bases spanning the gap. The CDR3 sequence is 13 residues long. Germline assignment: CDR1 SGDLS and CDR2 YYNGEE. This chain's CDR3 is CASSVSYNSPLHF. The CDR3 bases that were read are TGTGCCAGCAGCGTATCATATAATTCACCC.

The part of the CDR3 DNA that was read is TGCGCCAGCAGCCAACAAATAGCGGGATCAGCCAAAAACATT. It codes for CASSQQIAGSAKNI. The whole CDR3 protein reads CASSQQIAGSAKNIQYF. The chain couples TRBV4-1 to TRBJ2-4; 8 nucleotides align to TRBD2. The read gets to within 3 residues of the CDR3 end, and the germline J gene fills in the rest. Germline V gene sequence: CDR1 MGHRA, CDR2 YSYEKL. V shed 2 bases, J shed 0 bases, and the junction held 6 bases outside the gene matches. CDR3 length: 17 amino acids.

With respect to this clone: The sequenced fragment ends 3 residues before the CDR3 boundary, so the rest is inferred from the germline J gene. The rearrangement links TRBV20-1 to TRBJ1-3, with 7 bases fitting TRBD1. J was trimmed by 0 bases and V by 6 bases; bases with no gene match: 5. CDR1 and CDR2 (germline): DFQATT, SNEGSKA (reference sequence). The CDR3 is 14 residues long. Incomplete CDR3 DNA: TGCAGTGCCACACAGGGGAACTCTGGAAACACC. It encodes CSATQGNSGNT. The CDR3 reads in full as CSATQGNSGNTIYF.

Note on this clone: The read is 3 residues too short to cover the CDR3 end, so that end is filled in from the germline J gene. This chain joins TRBV28 and TRBJ1-1; D possibly corresponds to TRBD1 (5 bases). The CDR3 is 16 residues long. V was pared by 5 bases and J by 5 bases, with 21 bases between. Germline V lookup: CDR1 MDHEN, CDR2 SYDVKM. This CDR3 is CASSPSRPGPQTEAFF. The covered CDR3 bases are TGTGCCAGCAGTCCCTCTAGACCAGGGCCTCAAACTGAA. Filled out from reference TRBV28 and TRBJ1-1, the complete variable domain reads DVKVTQSSRYLVKRTGEKVFLECVQDMDHENMFWYRQDPGLGLRLIYFSYDVKMKEKGDIPEGYSVSREKKERFSLILESASTNQTSMYLCASSPSRPGPQTEAFFGQGTRLTVV.

Notes on this clone: The missing CDR3 end, 3 residues past where the read stops, is filled in from the germline J gene. This sequence joins TRBV5-1 and TRBJ2-2; D possibly corresponds to TRBD2 (6 bases). This CDR3 is built from 14 residues. With 5 bases removed from V and 3 bases from J, the gap between germline ends came to 11 bases. Germline CDR1 and CDR2: SGHRS and YFSETQ. CDR3 amino acids: CASSSGLDTGELFF. The covered CDR3 bases are TGCGCCAGCAGTTCGGGACTTGACACCGGGGAG.

Concerning this clone: From the germline J gene comes the end of the CDR3, since the read stops 3 residues before it. This chain connects TRBV27 to TRBJ1-5; no clear D. The germline V gene encodes CDR1 MNHEY and CDR2 SMNVEV (reference sequence). Trimming shortened V by 0 bases and J by 1 base, and 4 bases separated the two germline ends. The CDR3 is 14 amino acids. Incomplete CDR3 DNA: TGTGCCAGCAGTTTATCAGGCAGCAATCAGCCC. This encodes CASSLSGSNQP. The CDR3 in full is CASSLSGSNQPQHF.